This TCR beta chain was sequenced in a study of T-cell memory formation after mild COVID-19. Study details: The study found TCR clusters largely donor specific.

Using constant-segment primers, 5'RACE produced TCR alpha and TCR beta cDNA libraries carrying sample barcodes and UMIs. TCRdb called the 5' RACE reads again in MiXCR, with one record for every CDR3 protein. Of about 390,000 distinct CDR3 sequences listed, approximately 15% are singletons. There are 11 residues in the CDR3. The V gene lost 11 bases and the J gene lost 6 bases, with 13 bases spanning the gap. The V and J genes are TRBV12-3 or TRBV12-4 and TRBJ1-1; weak D call: TRBD1 (5 bases). This TCR came from a man younger than 30 who had mild COVID-19 (a few samples of this study predate the infection). Cell type and time point are not known. Sequenced sample: PBMCs or a T cell subset sorted from them (not recorded which). This chain's CDR3 is CALGVGSEAFF. The CDR3 nucleotides are TGTGCCTTGGGGGTTGGGTCTGAAGCTTTCTTT.